This TCR beta chain is drawn from a study of identical twins (dated by TCRdb to about 2016). Context from the whole study: To test whether fetal clonotypes persist, this study deep-sequenced TCR alpha and beta repertoires from monozygotic twins, from unrelated adults of various ages, and from cord blood. Replicate twin experiments were performed at different times using different library preparation protocols to rule out contamination.

This clonotype was observed a handful of times. The antigen this receptor binds is unknown. Base-call qualities are not available, and no considerably larger clone is one nucleotide away. Broader findings and caveats from the paper: Because the same donors could not be followed over many years, the conclusions relied on cross-sectional statistical analysis. Out-of-frame TCR alpha sharing in monozygotic twins was systematically underestimated by recombination models, whereas sharing between unrelated individuals was in agreement with the recombination models. Compared with coincidental sharing between unrelated individuals, an excess of low generation-probability sequences was observed among out-of-frame TCR alpha sequences shared between twins. Fewer insertions were carried by abundant cord blood beta clonotypes, a similar but weaker trend appeared in young adult naive repertoires, and no such trend appeared in memory repertoires. Zero-insertion analyses could be partly confounded by invariant T cells such as MAIT and iNKT, though diverse VJ usage argued against such confounding for most clonotypes. In beta out-of-frame sequences, excess twin sharing was weaker, because having fewer shared sequences lowered the signal-to-noise ratio.

Library creation used 5' RACE. Reads for this sample came from an Illumina HiSeq 2000. A universal primer binding site was introduced by template switching, and a unique molecular identifier was present in the final cDNA, enabling accurate counting of TCR cDNA molecules. First-strand cDNA for TCR alpha and beta chains was synthesized from specific primers in the conserved constant-segment region. To control for contamination, each cDNA library was double barcoded with a SMART-Mk sample barcode plus Illumina barcodes. TruSeq adapter sequences and Illumina sample barcodes were added in two successive PCR steps. Sequencing of the TCR alpha and beta cDNA libraries was done on the Illumina HiSeq platform using custom primers. The authors processed their data as follows. MiGEC processed the raw reads to extract unique molecular identifiers, while MiXCR was used to determine the CDR3 positions. Recombination models were inferred per individual with the repgenHMM and IGoR tools using an EM algorithm. Shared clonotype analysis was performed with the tcR package in R, normalizing sharing by the product of cloneset sizes. To study raw recombination without the effects of thymic and clonal selection, out-of-frame nonproductive sequences were analyzed. TCRdb applied fastp at Q25 and MiXCR to the public reads, then kept only in-frame beta chains. CDR3 protein duplicates are merged, each entry listing the most common genes and DNA. The V and J calls here are based on TCRdb, not the publication. Within this sample are 250,000 or so distinct CDR3 sequences, with approximately 12% of them counted one time only. 4% to 5% of the sample is in the top ten clones.

All donors were healthy Caucasians. Three pairs of female monozygotic twins, all aged roughly 18 to 29 years, were included in the twin cohort. Miltenyi CD45RO+ enrichment and human naive T-cell isolation kits were used to isolate memory (CD45RO+) and naive T cells from PBMC. Reading from cysteine to phenylalanine, the CDR3 counts 14 amino acids. Here the CDR3 DNA is all that survives: 42 bases in frame from base 1. The germline V gene sets CDR1 to SGHRS and CDR2 to YFSETQ. Compared with germline, V lacks 9 bases and J lacks 5 bases; bases without a gene match: 10. The sample was also reused in another study, on yellow fever vaccine responses in identical twins. As the second paper documents: The authors reported that the T cell response to vaccination in identical twins appeared partly convergent and partly personalized. The study precisely tracked vaccine-responding T cell clones in identical twins.

This TCR was sampled from a woman younger than 35 in good health. The chain couples TRBV5-1 to TRBJ2-1; a stretch of 8 junction bases matches TRBD1. Input material: memory (CD45RO+) T cells sorted from blood. Interpreted using the paper, the cell subset or site label stands for: CD45RO+ enriched T cells. The DNA is TGCGCCACCAGAGCTGGACAGGGCGACAATGAGCAGTTCTTC. Translation gives CATRAGQGDNEQFF.